The 19 T cell receptor beta chains below were found in one sample sequenced in a study of cytomegalovirus exposure and HLA in healthy donors. Use of 60 Vbeta and 13 Jbeta primers characterized the PCR. The method was immunoSEQ multiplex PCR; TCRdb's version includes in-frame clones alone and lacks a portion of them. The sample lists more than 95,000 clones, around four fifths occurring once. Sequencing was carried out using PBMCs. The origin of the receptors is a woman aged 35 to 49 in good health and CMV-seronegative.

J is TRBJ2-7 and V is TRBV18; 14 nucleotides line up with TRBD2. V was pared by 6 bases and J by 5 bases, with 12 bases of the junction left unmatched. Germline CDR1 KGHSH, CDR2 LQKENI. This CDR3 comprises 17 residues. This CDR3 reads CASSSSTSGRAAHEQYF. The CDR3 bases are TGTGCCAGCTCTTCCTCGACTAGCGGGAGGGCCGCCCACGAGCAGTACTTC.

V gene TRBV5-4 combines with J gene TRBJ2-6; TRBD1 matches 9 bases. Germline loops: CDR1 SGHNT, CDR2 YYREEE (reference sequence). The CDR3 extends over 15 amino acids. V lost 4 bases and J lost 8; bases outside the gene matches: 7. CDR3: CASSITGGGTNVLTF. CDR3 DNA sequence: TGTGCCAGCAGCATCACAGGGGGCGGAACCAACGTCCTGACTTTC.

This clone has only one observation. The CDR3 DNA reads as TGTGCCAGCAGCCACTATTTCTTCGGGACAGGGAACAATGAGCAGTTCTTC. As protein: CASSHYFFGTGNNEQFF. This chain uses TRBV5-6 with TRBJ2-1, with 9 bases matching TRBD1. The CDR3 consists of 17 residues. The J segment lost 5 bases and the V segment lost 4 bases, leaving 13 bases of the junction unmatched. Germline CDR1 and CDR2: SGHDT and YYEEEE.

This chain connects TRBV4-3 to TRBJ2-2; a possible D gene is TRBD1 (5 bases). CDR3 size: 14 residues. In germline, CDR1 is LGHNA, CDR2 YSLEER. V was clipped by 0 bases and J by 7 bases, with 9 bases between them. The CDR3 nucleotides read TGCGCCAGCAGCCAAGAAGCCCAGGGCGGGGAGCTGTTTTTT. Translation gives CASSQEAQGGELFF.

The CDR3 sequence is CASSAGLAPPDTQYF. The CDR3, as DNA: TGTGCCAGCAGCGCGGGACTAGCCCCACCAGATACGCAGTATTTT. This chain links TRBV9 with TRBJ2-3, with 9 bases aligning to TRBD2. Germline CDR1 reads SGDLS; CDR2 reads YYNGEE. Trimming at V came to 3 bases and at J to 4 bases, leaving 6 bases not matched to a gene. This CDR3 region has 15 residues.

This clone has just a few counts. This chain joins TRBV19 and TRBJ1-1, with 9 bases identical to TRBD1. The CDR3 has 15 amino acids. Trimming removed 5 bases from V and 1 base from J; junction bases left unmatched: 5. CDR1 and CDR2 from the germline V gene are LNHDA and SQIVND (reference sequence). DNA of the CDR3: TGTGCCAGTAGTTTACAGGGGGCTGGGAACACTGAAGCTTTCTTT. Its translation is CASSLQGAGNTEAFF.

The chain joins TRBV29-1 to TRBJ2-2; D might be TRBD1 (5 bases). Trimming pared 6 bases from V and 1 base from J, leaving 6 bases between. The CDR3 contains 12 residues. Germline lookup yields CDR1 SQVTM and CDR2 ANQGSEA. For the CDR3, the DNA is TGCAGCGTCACAGGGAACACCGGGGAGCTGTTTTTT. As protein: CSVTGNTGELFF.

In its sample, this clone was seen once. The rearrangement links TRBV7-3 to TRBJ2-6; weak D call: TRBD2 (5 bases). V lost 5 bases to trimming and J lost 0 bases, with 14 bases between them. CDR3 length: 17 residues. In germline, CDR1 is SGHTA, CDR2 FQGTGA. CDR3 sequence: CASSRGGTLSGANVLTF. CDR3 DNA: TGTGCCAGCAGCCGCGGAGGCACCCTCTCTGGGGCCAACGTCCTGACTTTC.

The chain combines TRBV25-1 with TRBJ1-6, with D hard to call. V gave up 5 bases and J gave up 0 bases, with 11 bases separating them. CDR3 length: 16 residues. Germline-derived CDR1 and CDR2 are MGHDK and SYGVNS. CDR3 in DNA: TGTGCCAGCAGTACTACCCGGAGCTCCTATAATTCACCCCTCCACTTT. Its protein is CASSTTRSSYNSPLHF. The full variable domain, in which reference TRBV25-1 and TRBJ1-6 provide the parts outside the CDR3, is EADIYQTPRYLVIGTGKKITLECSQTMGHDKMYWYQQDPGMELHLIHYSYGVNSTEKGDLSSESTVSRIRTEHFPLTLESARPSHTSQYLCASSTTRSSYNSPLHFGNGTRLTVT.

The gene calls are TRBV4-1 and TRBJ2-1, with D perhaps matching TRBD2 (7 bases). In germline, CDR1 is MGHRA, CDR2 YSYEKL. This CDR3 has 18 amino acids. Trimming shortened V by 0 bases and J by 8 bases, and 23 bases separated the two germline ends. The CDR3 loop reads CASSQDWGRELDGDEQFF. The DNA for the CDR3 is TGCGCCAGCAGCCAAGATTGGGGGCGGGAGTTAGATGGCGATGAGCAGTTCTTC.

The chain employs TRBV4-3 and TRBJ2-7; TRBD2 matches at 7 bases. Per germline, CDR1 LGHNA and CDR2 YSLEER. V lost 0 bases, J lost 10 bases, and 12 bases stayed unmatched. The CDR3 loop spans 15 amino acids. CDR3 bases: TGCGCCAGCAGCCAAGAAGTCGGCGGGAGAGTGAGCCAGTACTTC. It translates to CASSQEVGGRVSQYF.

The J gene is TRBJ2-2, the V gene TRBV5-4, with 8 bases that match TRBD1. J was trimmed by 7 bases and V by 4 bases; bases with no gene match: 6. The CDR3 spans 14 residues. CDR1 and CDR2 from the germline V gene are SGHNT and YYREEE (reference sequence). The CDR3 loop is CASSIGQGDGELFF. For the CDR3, the DNA is TGTGCCAGCAGCATAGGACAGGGTGACGGGGAGCTGTTTTTT.

The gene calls are TRBV7-2 and TRBJ1-2; TRBD1 matches 7 bases. There are 15 residues in the CDR3. Trimming removed 4 bases from V and 0 bases from J; junction bases left unmatched: 5. CDR1 is SGHTA and CDR2 is FQGNSA in the germline V gene. CDR3 DNA sequence: TGTGCCAGCAGCTCGGGACAGAGATCTAACTATGGCTACACCTTC. This encodes CASSSGQRSNYGYTF.

The genes are TRBV15 and TRBJ2-1; maybe TRBD1 (6 bases). With 0 bases removed from V and 7 bases from J, the gap between germline ends came to 7 bases. This CDR3 contains 13 residues. Per the germline V gene, CDR1 is LNHNV and CDR2 is YYDKDF (reference sequence). CDR3 region: CATSRDRGNEQFF. CDR3 in DNA: TGTGCCACCAGCAGAGACAGGGGTAATGAGCAGTTCTTC.

The chain is built from TRBV11-2 and TRBJ2-5; tentative D call: TRBD1 (5 bases). This CDR3 comprises 13 residues. CDR1 and CDR2 from the germline V gene are SGHAT and FQNNGV. V gave up 5 bases and J gave up 5 bases, with 12 bases separating them. DNA for the CDR3: TGTGCCAGCAGCCATGGGGCCGGGGAGACCCAGTACTTC. Amino acid sequence: CASSHGAGETQYF.

V and J are TRBV15 and TRBJ2-6, with TRBD1 matching over 8 bases. The junction had 5 bases not matched to a gene; V was cut back by 0 bases and J by 4 bases. This CDR3 is 17 amino acids long. CDR1 is LNHNV and CDR2 is YYDKDF in the germline V gene (reference sequence). CDR3 loop: CATSRDPGGAGANVLTF. CDR3 coding DNA: TGTGCCACCAGCAGAGACCCAGGGGGCGCGGGGGCCAACGTCCTGACTTTC.

The chain links TRBV28 to TRBJ1-1; tentative D call: TRBD1 (6 bases). The CDR3 covers 14 residues. The V gene's germline CDR1 is MDHEN and CDR2 SYDVKM. Trimming stripped 5 bases from V and 11 bases from J, with 21 bases between. The CDR3 loop is CASSAGQGQTRAFF. CDR3 DNA sequence: TGTGCCAGCAGTGCCGGGCAGGGGCAAACTCGGGCTTTCTTT. Based on the CDR3 plus reference TRBV28 and TRBJ1-1, the full variable domain is DVKVTQSSRYLVKRTGEKVFLECVQDMDHENMFWYRQDPGLGLRLIYFSYDVKMKEKGDIPEGYSVSREKKERFSLILESASTNQTSMYLCASSAGQGQTRAFFGQGTRLTVV.

CDR3 coding DNA: TGTGCCAGCAGCGTGTTCCTCCCGCGGGAGAATTACGAGCAGTACTTC. It translates to CASSVFLPRENYEQYF. The chain joins TRBV9 to TRBJ2-7, with 7 bases aligning to TRBD2. Trimming cost V 2 bases and J 4 bases; bases outside gene matches: 12. The germline CDR1 and CDR2 sequences are SGDLS and YYNGEE. This CDR3 comprises 16 residues.

In its sample, this clone was seen a few times. The V call is TRBV28, the J call TRBJ1-2; 9 bases map to TRBD1. This CDR3 spans 16 amino acids. Trimming at V came to 6 bases and at J to 0 bases, leaving 8 bases not matched to a gene. Germline CDR1 reads MDHEN; CDR2 reads SYDVKM. The CDR3 nucleotides are TGTGCCAGCAGGCCAACAGGGGGCCTAGCTAACTATGGCTACACCTTC. It codes for CASRPTGGLANYGYTF.